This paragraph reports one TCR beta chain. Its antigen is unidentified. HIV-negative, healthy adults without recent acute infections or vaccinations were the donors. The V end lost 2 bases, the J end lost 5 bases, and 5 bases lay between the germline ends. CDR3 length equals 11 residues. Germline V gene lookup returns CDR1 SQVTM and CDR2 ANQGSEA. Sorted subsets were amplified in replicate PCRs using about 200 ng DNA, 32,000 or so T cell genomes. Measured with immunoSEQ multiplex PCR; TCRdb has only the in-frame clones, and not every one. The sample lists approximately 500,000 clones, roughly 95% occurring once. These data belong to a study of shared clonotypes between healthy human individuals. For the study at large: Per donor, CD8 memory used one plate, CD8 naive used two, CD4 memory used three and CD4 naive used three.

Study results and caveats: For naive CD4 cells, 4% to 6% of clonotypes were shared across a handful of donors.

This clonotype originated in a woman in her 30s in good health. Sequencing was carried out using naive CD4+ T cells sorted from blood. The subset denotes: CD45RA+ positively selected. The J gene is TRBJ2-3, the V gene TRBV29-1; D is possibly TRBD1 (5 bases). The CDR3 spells CSVETGDTQYF. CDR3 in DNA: TGCAGCGTTGAAACAGGAGATACGCAGTATTTT.